The clone carrying this T cell receptor (beta chain) was detected many times. The antigen is unknown. The entry originates in a study of T-cell reconstitution after alpha-beta-depleted transplantation in children. This CDR3 spans 16 amino acids. With V trimmed by 3 bases and J by 7 bases, 9 bases remained unmatched. Germline-derived CDR1 and CDR2 are SGHRS and YFSETQ. Molecular barcoding with unique molecular identifiers was used for the TCRbeta library. TCRdb re-called the PCR reads with MiXCR, one entry per CDR3 protein. Found here are tens of thousands of distinct CDR3 sequences, 4.9% of them singletons; the top ten hold 15% to 20%. General study results and limits: Expanded clones from the graft, numbering several hundred, reportedly supplied alpha-beta T cells about two months after transplant. One year post-transplant, T-cell counts and diversity were largely derived from T cells produced anew. Surviving recipient T cells and thymic progenitors accounted for the high day-60 TCRbeta diversity observed in some patients.

The receptor was derived from a boy less than two years old who had a stem cell transplant for acute myeloid leukemia, so the T cells may come from the graft donor. This sample comprised PBMCs, mostly from graft donor cells, obtained 180 days after TCRalphabeta/CD19-depleted stem cell transplant. V gene TRBV5-1 combines with J gene TRBJ1-4; TRBD1 matches at 10 bases. This CDR3 is CASSWSGTGEGEKLFF. In DNA form, the CDR3 reads TGCGCCAGCAGCTGGTCCGGGACAGGGGAAGGTGAAAAACTGTTTTTT.